These 27 T cell receptor beta chains came from one sample sequenced in a study of cytotoxic CD8 clonotypes in ibrutinib-treated CLL (dated by TCRdb to about 2021). To prepare the library, the immunoSEQ multiplex PCR assay was applied. TCRdb retrieved this table from immuneACCESS and kept in-frame rearrangements only. Not all clones are present; in checked studies, unresolved V genes account for under half, and no reason is known for the remainder. Present in this sample are some 300,000 clones, almost 80% of which were seen just once. The ten largest clones add up to over 6.5% of the sample. The sample in question was PBMCs, obtained before ibrutinib treatment. The receptor source for this set is a human donor with chronic lymphocytic leukemia.

The rearrangement uses TRBV4-2 and TRBJ2-3, with 7 bases fitting TRBD2. There are 15 residues in the CDR3. Germline lookup yields CDR1 LGHNA and CDR2 YNFKEQ. The V and J ends lost 0 bases and 6 bases, in that order; junction bases with no gene match: 6. CDR3 protein: CASSQEGRGGDTQYF. The CDR3 nucleotides are TGTGCCAGCAGCCAAGAGGGGAGGGGTGGGGATACGCAGTATTTT.

J is TRBJ2-7 and V is TRBV9, with a tentative D call TRBD1 (6 bases). The germline V gene encodes CDR1 SGDLS and CDR2 YYNGEE. CDR3 length: 14 amino acids. Trimming stripped 4 bases from V and 2 bases from J, with 13 bases between. CDR3 loop: CASSLHRAPYEQYF. The CDR3 region has the DNA TGTGCCAGCAGCCTCCACAGGGCCCCCTACGAGCAGTACTTC.

The rearrangement links TRBV4-1 to TRBJ2-5, with 8 bases identical to TRBD2. V lost 6 bases, J lost 7 bases, and 10 bases stayed unmatched. This CDR3 has 14 residues. Per germline, CDR1 MGHRA and CDR2 YSYEKL. CDR3 bases: TGCGCCAGCAGGGGCCAGCGGGAGCTGGGGACCCAGTACTTC. Translated: CASRGQRELGTQYF.

The chain has TRBV5-1 and TRBJ2-1; 12 bases are shared with TRBD2. This CDR3 has 16 residues. Unmatched junction bases numbered 7, after V lost 2 bases and J lost 7 bases. The germline gives CDR1 SGHRS, CDR2 YFSETQ. The CDR3 DNA follows: TGCGCCAGCAGCTTAAAACTAGCGGGAGGTAGGAATGAGCAGTTCTTC. Translating gives CASSLKLAGGRNEQFF.

J is TRBJ1-1 and V is TRBV5-4; D is uncertain. CDR1 is SGHNT, CDR2 YYREEE, per germline (reference sequence). This CDR3 comprises 11 residues. Trimming took 1 base from V and 7 from J, leaving 5 bases between them. The CDR3 DNA is TGTGCCAGCAGCTTGAAGGGTGAAGCTTTCTTT. Translated, it gives CASSLKGEAFF.

The V call is TRBV30, the J call TRBJ2-3, with TRBD1 as a possible D gene (6 bases). The CDR3 covers 16 residues. The ends were cut back, 0 bases at V and 3 bases at J, with 16 bases in the middle. Germline assignment: CDR1 GTSNPN and CDR2 SVGIG (reference sequence). Written as DNA, the CDR3 is TGTGCCTGGAGTGTCGCGGACAGACTTTCGACAGATACGCAGTATTTT. It yields the protein CAWSVADRLSTDTQYF.

The rearrangement uses TRBV27 and TRBJ1-4, with D tentatively TRBD1 (6 bases). Trimming took 4 bases from V and 7 from J, leaving 25 bases between them. The CDR3 spans 18 residues. Germline V gene sequence: CDR1 MNHEY, CDR2 SMNVEV (reference sequence). As DNA, the CDR3 is TGTGCCAGCAGTTCGACTTTTTCGACAGGAGGGTCGGGTGAAAAACTGTTTTTT. Amino acids: CASSSTFSTGGSGEKLFF.

V is TRBV27 and J is TRBJ1-2, with D maybe TRBD1 (6 bases). The CDR3 loop spans 15 amino acids. The germline V and J ends were trimmed by 6 bases and 3 bases, with 17 bases remaining between them. Germline values: CDR1 MNHEY, CDR2 SMNVEV (reference sequence). CDR3 sequence: CASRRLLQGDYGYTF. The CDR3 nucleotides are TGTGCCAGCAGGAGACTTCTACAGGGTGACTATGGCTACACCTTC.

The CDR3: CASSPSKGEAFF. For the CDR3, the DNA is TGTGCCAGCAGCCCGTCGAAGGGGGAAGCTTTCTTT. The chain employs TRBV9 and TRBJ1-1; D might be TRBD1 (5 bases). Germline-derived CDR1 and CDR2 are SGDLS and YYNGEE. V lost 4 bases to trimming and J lost 8 bases, with 12 bases between them. CDR3 length: 12 residues.

The chain couples TRBV7-8 to TRBJ2-7; D gene ambiguous. The CDR3 is made up of 15 amino acids. Germline CDR1 SGHVS, CDR2 FQNEAQ. V gave up 5 bases and J gave up 5 bases, with 19 bases separating them. The CDR3 DNA reads as TGTGCCAGCAGCGAACGGACGGCACTCAGCCACGAGCAGTACTTC. Its translation: CASSERTALSHEQYF.

This sequence joins TRBV19 and TRBJ1-4; weak D call: TRBD1 (6 bases). The CDR3 consists of 11 residues. V was trimmed by 5 bases and J by 12 bases, leaving 10 bases between them. Germline V gene lookup returns CDR1 LNHDA and CDR2 SQIVND (reference sequence). The CDR3 region has the DNA TGTGCCAGTAGTTCCCACAGGGAACTGTTTTTT. This sequence encodes CASSSHRELFF. The whole variable domain, filled in from reference TRBV19 and TRBJ1-4, reads DGGITQSPKYLFRKEGQNVTLSCEQNLNHDAMYWYRQDPGQGLRLIYYSQIVNDFQKGDIAEGYSVSREKKESFPLTVTSAQKNPTAFYLCASSSHRELFFGSGTQLSVL.

The rearrangement uses TRBV7-2 and TRBJ2-1; 7 positions agree with TRBD2. This CDR3 is 14 amino acids long. The V gene end was trimmed by 1 base and the J gene end by 5 bases; junction bases not matched to a gene: 2. Per germline, CDR1 SGHTA and CDR2 FQGNSA. CDR3 sequence: CASSLVGTNNEQFF. As DNA, the CDR3 is TGTGCCAGCAGCTTAGTGGGGACTAACAATGAGCAGTTCTTC.

This clone was observed once. This chain uses TRBV7-6 with TRBJ2-7; D unresolved. V lost 2 bases, J lost 1 base, and 6 bases lay in between. Germline assignment: CDR1 SGHVS and CDR2 FNYEAQ. This CDR3 region has 13 residues. For the CDR3, the DNA is TGTGCCAGCAGCTTAAGTGGGTCCTACGAGCAGTACTTC. Translation gives CASSLSGSYEQYF.

This chain uses TRBV5-5 with TRBJ2-7, with 12 bases identical to TRBD2. Germline trimming cut 3 bases from V and 2 bases from J; bases unmatched to any gene: 9. Germline-derived CDR1 and CDR2 are SGHKS and YYEKEE (reference sequence). The CDR3 consists of 17 residues. CDR3 nucleotides: TGTGCCAGCAGCTCGCGTTTGACTAGCGGGAGAACCTACGAGCAGTACTTC. This encodes CASSSRLTSGRTYEQYF.

The chain recombines TRBV9 with TRBJ2-2; 8 bases are a match to TRBD1. V shed 3 bases and J 3 bases; nucleotides not matched to a gene: 10. The CDR3 loop spans 17 amino acids. The V gene's germline CDR1 is SGDLS and CDR2 YYNGEE. The CDR3 sequence is CASSGAGTGHYTGELFF. CDR3 sequence (DNA): TGTGCCAGCAGCGGAGCAGGGACAGGTCATTACACCGGGGAGCTGTTTTTT.

This chain links TRBV4-1 with TRBJ2-7, with D maybe TRBD2 (7 bases). The CDR3 loop spans 12 amino acids. CDR1 is MGHRA and CDR2 is YSYEKL in the germline V gene. Deletions cut 5 bases from V and 5 bases from J, with 10 bases between. The CDR3 nucleotides read TGCGCCAGCAGCGCCGGGGGGCACGAGCAGTACTTC. Protein product: CASSAGGHEQYF.

This clone has more than one count but fewer than ten. This chain uses TRBV21-1 with TRBJ1-1; TRBD1 reflects the table's D call only, with no check against the DNA. TRBV21-1 is flagged as a pseudogene. This CDR3 region has 14 residues. CDR3 in DNA: TGTGCCAGCAGCAATAGGACAGCGAACACTGAAGCTTTCTTT. Its protein is CASSNRTANTEAFF.

This clone was counted once. The gene calls are TRBV7-9 and TRBJ1-3; D not certain. The CDR3 loop spans 13 amino acids. Trimming pared 5 bases from V and 1 base from J, leaving 6 bases between. The germline CDR1 and CDR2 sequences are SEHNR and FQNEAQ (reference sequence). CDR3: CASSPESGNTIYF. Written as DNA, the CDR3 is TGTGCCAGCAGCCCAGAATCTGGAAACACCATATATTTT. Based on the CDR3 plus reference TRBV7-9 and TRBJ1-3, the full variable domain is DTGVSQNPRHKITKRGQNVTFRCDPISEHNRLYWYRQTLGQGPEFLTYFQNEAQLEKSRLLSDRFSAERPKGSFSTLEIQRTEQGDSAMYLCASSPESGNTIYFGEGSWLTVV.

This chain uses TRBV15 with TRBJ2-7; 12 bases match TRBD2. With 1 base clipped from V and 7 bases from J, the junction kept 8 bases outside the gene matches. This CDR3 contains 16 residues. Germline CDR1 reads LNHNV; CDR2 reads YYDKDF (reference sequence). The CDR3 DNA reads TGTGCCACCAGCAGAGTTCGACTAGCGGGAGTTGGGGAGCAGTACTTC. Its translation: CATSRVRLAGVGEQYF.

The chain recombines TRBV6-5 with TRBJ2-5; D possibly corresponds to TRBD1 (5 bases). V shed 5 bases and J shed 5 bases, with 12 bases lying between them. This CDR3 region has 13 residues. Per germline, CDR1 MNHEY and CDR2 SVGAGI. DNA of the CDR3: TGTGCCAGCAGTCCCCGACAGTGGGAGACCCAGTACTTC. Amino acids: CASSPRQWETQYF.

The CDR3 sequence: CASSVASLAGSNEQFF. In DNA, the CDR3 is TGTGCCAGCAGCGTAGCTTCACTAGCGGGCAGTAATGAGCAGTTCTTC. J is TRBJ2-1 and V is TRBV9, with 9 bases matching TRBD2. The ends lost 0 bases at V and 7 bases at J; junction bases unmatched: 8. The CDR3 has 16 amino acids. Germline V gene data show CDR1 as SGDLS and CDR2 as YYNGEE.

This clone occurred a few times. This chain connects TRBV19 to TRBJ1-1; the D gene is possibly TRBD1 (6 bases). Germline CDR1 reads LNHDA; CDR2 reads SQIVND (reference sequence). CDR3 size: 14 residues. V dropped 1 base and J dropped 3 bases, with 9 bases sitting between them. The CDR3 loop reads CASSIVQGHTEAFF. The CDR3 DNA reads TGTGCCAGTAGTATAGTACAGGGTCACACTGAAGCTTTCTTT.

This rearrangement joins TRBV5-6 to TRBJ1-4, with a tentative D call TRBD1 (5 bases). The CDR3 contains 14 residues. V was shortened by 0 bases and J by 14 bases, with 17 bases between the two germline ends. Germline assignment: CDR1 SGHDT and CDR2 YYEEEE. The CDR3, as DNA: TGTGCCAGCAGCTTGGGGGACTTTTCAGTGTCGCTGTTTTTT. Translated, it gives CASSLGDFSVSLFF.

The chain recombines TRBV7-9 with TRBJ2-5; no reliable D call. V was clipped by 5 bases and J by 5 bases, with 9 bases between them. The CDR3 consists of 12 residues. CDR1 is SEHNR and CDR2 is FQNEAQ in the germline V gene (reference sequence). DNA for the CDR3: TGTGCCAGCAGCACAATGTTGGAGACCCAGTACTTC. This codes for CASSTMLETQYF.

The chain is built from TRBV5-4 and TRBJ1-1; D is possibly TRBD1 (5 bases). Germline CDR1 and CDR2: SGHNT and YYREEE (reference sequence). The ends were cut back, 4 bases at V and 4 bases at J, with 11 bases in the middle. This CDR3 comprises 13 residues. CDR3 residues: CASSPGQGTEAFF. The DNA for the CDR3 is TGTGCCAGCAGCCCCGGGCAGGGCACTGAAGCTTTCTTT.

This clone occurred a few times. At one of its ends the junction is not consistent with the germline gene, which may arise from a read error. V is TRBV10-3 and J is TRBJ1-4; perhaps TRBD1 as D (6 bases). This CDR3 has 16 residues. Germline-derived CDR1 and CDR2 are ENHRY and SYGVKD. The CDR3 bases are TGTGCCATCAGTGAGTCGAACAGGGCAACTAATGAACAACTGTTTTTT. It translates to CAISESNRATNEQLFF.

This clone was counted only a few times. The J gene is TRBJ1-2, the V gene TRBV10-3; D is unclear. CDR3 size: 13 residues. The germline V and J ends were trimmed by 2 bases and 5 bases, with 9 bases remaining between them. Germline CDR1 ENHRY, CDR2 SYGVKD. The CDR3 is CAISESREYGYTF. For the CDR3, the DNA is TGTGCCATCAGTGAGAGTAGAGAATATGGCTACACCTTC.